This TCR beta chain was sequenced in a study of blood T cell repertoires in COVID-19. Study details: PBMCs, B-cell-depleted T cells, or T cells provided the cDNA or gDNA that made up the material.

The CDR3 has 16 residues. J was trimmed by 4 bases and V by 6 bases; bases with no gene match: 14. Germline V gives CDR1 LNHDA, CDR2 SQIVND (reference sequence). The table lists this clone with a few counts. Sequencing used immunoSEQ multiplex PCR; TCRdb keeps in-frame clones, though not all of them. The data contain about 200,000 clones, 86% of them singletons. Sequencing input: peripheral blood. V and J are TRBV19 and TRBJ1-2; 7 bases match TRBD1. The TCR originated in a man in his fifties with acute or convalescent COVID-19. CDR3 nucleotide sequence: TGTGCCAGTAGACCGGGGACAGCAACAACTTCCTATGGCTACACCTTC. It translates to CASRPGTATTSYGYTF.